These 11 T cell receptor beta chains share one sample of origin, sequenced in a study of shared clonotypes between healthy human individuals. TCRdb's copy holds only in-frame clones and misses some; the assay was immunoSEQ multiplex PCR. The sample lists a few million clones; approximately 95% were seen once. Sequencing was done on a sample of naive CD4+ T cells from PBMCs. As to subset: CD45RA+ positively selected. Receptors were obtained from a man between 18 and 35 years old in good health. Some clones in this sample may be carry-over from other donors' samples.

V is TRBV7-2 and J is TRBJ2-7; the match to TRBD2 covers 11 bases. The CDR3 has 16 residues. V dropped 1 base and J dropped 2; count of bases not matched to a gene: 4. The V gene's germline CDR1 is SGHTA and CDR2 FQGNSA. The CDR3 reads CASSLDGTSGPYEQYF. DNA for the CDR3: TGTGCCAGCAGCTTAGACGGGACTAGCGGTCCCTACGAGCAGTACTTC. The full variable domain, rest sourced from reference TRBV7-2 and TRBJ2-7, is GAGVSQSPSNKVTEKGKDVELRCDPISGHTALYWYRQSLGQGLEFLIYFQGNSAPDKSGLPSDRFSAERTGGSVSTLTIQRTQQEDSAVYLCASSLDGTSGPYEQYFGPGTRLTVT.

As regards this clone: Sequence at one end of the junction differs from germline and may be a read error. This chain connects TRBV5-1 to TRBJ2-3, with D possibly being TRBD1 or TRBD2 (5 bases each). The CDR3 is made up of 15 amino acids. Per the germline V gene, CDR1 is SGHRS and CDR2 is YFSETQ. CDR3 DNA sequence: TGCGCCAGCACCTTGGGGGATTATCCCACAGATACGCAGTATTTT. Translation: CASTLGDYPTDTQYF.

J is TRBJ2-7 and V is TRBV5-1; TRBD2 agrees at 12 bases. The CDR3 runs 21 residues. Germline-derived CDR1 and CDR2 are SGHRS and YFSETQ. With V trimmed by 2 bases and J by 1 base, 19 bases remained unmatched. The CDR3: CASSFTGSLRTSGTRSYEQYF. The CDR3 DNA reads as TGCGCCAGCAGCTTCACAGGCTCACTTCGGACTAGCGGGACCCGATCCTACGAGCAGTACTTC.

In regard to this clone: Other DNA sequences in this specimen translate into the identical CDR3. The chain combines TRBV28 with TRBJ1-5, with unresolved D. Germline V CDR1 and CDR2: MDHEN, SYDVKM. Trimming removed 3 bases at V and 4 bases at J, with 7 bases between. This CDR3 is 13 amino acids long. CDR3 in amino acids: CASSLLGNQPQHF. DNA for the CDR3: TGTGCCAGCAGTTTGTTGGGAAATCAGCCCCAGCATTTT.

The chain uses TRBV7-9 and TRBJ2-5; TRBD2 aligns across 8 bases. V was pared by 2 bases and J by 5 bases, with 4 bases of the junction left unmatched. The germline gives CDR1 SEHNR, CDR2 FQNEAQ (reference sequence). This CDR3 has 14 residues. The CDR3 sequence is CASSLNRGGETQYF. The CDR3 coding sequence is TGTGCCAGCAGCTTAAATCGCGGGGGGGAGACCCAGTACTTC.

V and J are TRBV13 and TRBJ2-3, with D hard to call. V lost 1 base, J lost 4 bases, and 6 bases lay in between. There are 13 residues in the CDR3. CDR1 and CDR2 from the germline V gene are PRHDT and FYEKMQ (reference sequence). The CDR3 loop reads CASSLVGADTQYF. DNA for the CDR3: TGTGCCAGCAGCTTAGTCGGCGCAGATACGCAGTATTTT.

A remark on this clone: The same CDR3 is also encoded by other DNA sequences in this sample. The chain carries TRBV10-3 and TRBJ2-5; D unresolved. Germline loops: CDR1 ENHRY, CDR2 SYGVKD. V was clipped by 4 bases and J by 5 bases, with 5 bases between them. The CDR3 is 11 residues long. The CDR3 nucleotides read TGTGCCATCAGTGCAGCGGAGACCCAGTACTTC. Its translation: CAISAAETQYF.

The CDR3 bases are TGTGCCAGCAGCGAGGTGTCGAACACTGAAGCTTTCTTT. Residues: CASSEVSNTEAFF. The rearrangement uses TRBV9 and TRBJ1-1; D not resolved. The V end lost 3 bases, the J end lost 1 base, and 7 bases lay between the germline ends. Germline lookup yields CDR1 SGDLS and CDR2 YYNGEE. This CDR3 has 13 amino acids. The full variable domain, completed using reference TRBV9 and TRBJ1-1, is DSGVTQTPKHLITATGQRVTLRCSPRSGDLSVYWYQQSLDQGLQFLIQYYNGEERAKGNILERFSAQQFPDLHSELNLSSLELGDSALYFCASSEVSNTEAFFGQGTRLTVV.

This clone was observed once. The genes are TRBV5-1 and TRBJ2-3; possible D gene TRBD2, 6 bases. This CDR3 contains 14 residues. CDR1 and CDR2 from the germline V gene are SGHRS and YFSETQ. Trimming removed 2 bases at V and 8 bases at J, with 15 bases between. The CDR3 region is CASSFIRDGSTQYF. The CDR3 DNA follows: TGCGCCAGCAGCTTCATCAGGGACGGGAGTACGCAGTATTTT.

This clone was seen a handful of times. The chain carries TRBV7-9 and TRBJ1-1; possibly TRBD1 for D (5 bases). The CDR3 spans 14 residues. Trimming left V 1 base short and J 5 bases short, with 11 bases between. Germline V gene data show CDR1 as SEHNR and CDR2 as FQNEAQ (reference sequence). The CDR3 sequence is CASSLGGGRTEAFF. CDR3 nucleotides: TGTGCCAGCAGCTTAGGGGGCGGGAGGACTGAAGCTTTCTTT.

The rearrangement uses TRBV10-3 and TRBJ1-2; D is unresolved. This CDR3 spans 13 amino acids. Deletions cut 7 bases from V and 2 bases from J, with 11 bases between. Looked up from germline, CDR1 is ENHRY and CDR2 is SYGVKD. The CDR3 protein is CAITGSPNYGYTF. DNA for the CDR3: TGTGCCATCACGGGCAGTCCAAACTATGGCTACACCTTC.